The 5 T cell receptor beta chains in this list originate from one sample, sequenced in a study of blood T cell repertoires in COVID-19. This table comes from immunoSEQ multiplex PCR, and its TCRdb copy is limited to in-frame clones, with some not included. Counted here are 85,000 to 110,000 clones, 88% occurring once; the ten biggest clones make up less than 4%. The sequenced sample consisted of peripheral blood. Receptor source: a human donor in a cohort sampled during active COVID-19.

This chain links TRBV11-2 with TRBJ1-4; 9 bases line up with TRBD1. The V segment lost 0 bases and the J segment 6 bases; nucleotides outside the gene matches: 5. The germline V gene has CDR1 SGHAT and CDR2 FQNNGV. The CDR3 totals 16 residues. CDR3 loop: CASSLDRDRDDEKLFF. The CDR3, as DNA: TGTGCCAGCAGCTTAGATAGGGACAGGGATGATGAAAAACTGTTTTTT.

The chain combines TRBV9 with TRBJ2-5, with TRBD1 matching 7 bases. Germline values: CDR1 SGDLS, CDR2 YYNGEE. J lost 3 bases, V lost 0 bases, and 5 bases had no gene match. The CDR3 contains 15 residues. CDR3 coding DNA: TGTGCCAGCAGCGTAGGACAGGGCAGAAAAGAGACCCAGTACTTC. Amino acid sequence: CASSVGQGRKETQYF.

V and J are TRBV2 and TRBJ2-7, with D perhaps TRBD2 (5 bases). Germline loops: CDR1 SNHLY, CDR2 FYNNEI. The V gene lost 7 bases and the J gene lost 2 bases, with 18 bases spanning the gap. This CDR3 comprises 15 residues. The CDR3 region is CASTKGLATPYEQYF. The CDR3 DNA reads as TGTGCCAGCACCAAAGGACTTGCAACTCCCTACGAGCAGTACTTC. Based on the CDR3 plus reference TRBV2 and TRBJ2-7, the full variable domain is EPEVTQTPSHQVTQMGQEVILRCVPISNHLYFYWYRQILGQKVEFLVSFYNNEISEKSEIFDDQFSVERPDGSNFTLKIRSTKLEDSAMYFCASTKGLATPYEQYFGPGTRLTVT.

The J gene is TRBJ2-4, the V gene TRBV4-3, with 7 bases fitting TRBD1. CDR3 length: 15 residues. The germline V gene encodes CDR1 LGHNA and CDR2 YSLEER. With 3 bases clipped from V and 3 bases from J, the junction kept 5 bases outside the gene matches. The DNA for the CDR3 is TGCGCCAGCAGCCACGGGACAGTCAACAAAAACATTCAGTACTTC. The encoded protein is CASSHGTVNKNIQYF.

The chain is built from TRBV5-1 and TRBJ2-3, with D possibly being TRBD1 (6 bases). CDR3 length: 16 residues. The germline gives CDR1 SGHRS, CDR2 YFSETQ. V gave up 0 bases and J gave up 2 bases, with 13 bases separating them. CDR3 sequence (DNA): TGCGCCAGCAGCTTGGGTGTGGGGGCCCTCACAGATACGCAGTATTTT. Amino acid sequence: CASSLGVGALTDTQYF.